The rows below give T cell receptor beta chains drawn from one sample of a study of blood T cell repertoires in COVID-19. Here immunoSEQ multiplex PCR was the method, and the copy in TCRdb shows in-frame clones only, minus some. The table has around 130,000 clones, around 77% seen once. Input material: peripheral blood. These receptors originate from a human donor in a cohort sampled during active COVID-19. CDR3s include the opening cysteine and the closing phenylalanine or tryptophan. D genes are given only for firm matches. Expanded clones get a size class; other rows say once, few or many, or leave the size out.

TRBV28	TRBD2	14	TRBJ2-1	.	CASSSGTRANEQFF	TGTGCCAGCAGTTCCGGGACTAGGGCCAATGAGCAGTTCTTC
TRBV5-6	TRBD1	15	TRBJ2-7	.	CASSLPGQGLYEQYF	TGTGCCAGCAGCTTACCGGGACAGGGGTTATACGAGCAGTACTTC
TRBV19	.	14	TRBJ2-1	.	CASSRGVAYNEQFF	TGTGCCAGTAGTAGGGGAGTAGCCTACAATGAGCAGTTCTTC
TRBV4-1	.	16	TRBJ2-1	few	CASSQVVNPRSYEQFF	TGCGCCAGCAGCCAAGTCGTCAACCCTCGGTCATATGAGCAGTTCTTC
TRBV7-8	TRBD1	14	TRBJ2-5	once	CASSWDRAGETQYF	TGTGCCAGCAGCTGGGACAGGGCAGGGGAGACCCAGTACTTC
TRBV19	.	13	TRBJ1-5	.	CASADRTNQPQHF	TGTGCCAGCGCGGACAGAACCAATCAGCCCCAGCATTTT
TRBV4-2	TRBD2	17	TRBJ2-1	.	CASSRLEGAGGPREQFF	TGTGCCAGCAGCCGCCTTGAGGGAGCGGGAGGGCCCCGAGAGCAGTTCTTC
TRBV29-1	.	15	TRBJ1-3	.	CSVEALGRSGNTIYF	TGCAGCGTTGAAGCCCTAGGCCGCTCTGGAAACACCATATATTTT
TRBV13	TRBD1	13	TRBJ1-1	.	CASTTGEATEAFF	TGTGCCAGCACAACAGGGGAAGCGACTGAAGCTTTCTTT
TRBV5-4	.	12	TRBJ2-3	.	CASSDTADTQYF	TGTGCCAGCAGCGATACGGCAGATACGCAGTATTTT
TRBV29-1	TRBD2	15	TRBJ2-7	.	CSVEGTSGRINEQYF	TGCAGCGTTGAAGGAACTAGCGGGAGAATTAACGAGCAGTACTTC
TRBV7-6	.	16	TRBJ2-7	few	CASSALPSVSSYEQYF	TGTGCCAGCAGCGCTCTACCTAGCGTTAGCTCCTACGAGCAGTACTTC
TRBV27	.	15	TRBJ2-2	.	CASSLGGARSGELFF	TGTGCCAGCAGTTTGGGGGGGGCCCGGTCCGGGGAGCTGTTTTTT
TRBV30	.	14	TRBJ1-2	.	CAWSRQVLVYGYTF	TGTGCCTGGAGCCGACAGGTTCTCGTCTATGGCTACACCTTC
TRBV27	TRBD2	14	TRBJ2-7	.	CASTPSGGSYEQYF	TGTGCCAGCACCCCCTCGGGGGGATCCTACGAGCAGTACTTC
TRBV19	.	13	TRBJ1-1	few	CASSITGIPEAFF	TGTGCCAGTAGTATCACGGGGATCCCTGAAGCTTTCTTT
TRBV6-5	.	16	TRBJ2-7	.	CASSYSNGQGLGEQYF	TGTGCCAGCAGTTACTCGAACGGCCAGGGCTTAGGCGAGCAGTACTTC
TRBV10-1	TRBD2	14	TRBJ2-7	.	CATQDAGGSNEQYF	TGCGCCACCCAAGACGCGGGGGGTTCCAACGAGCAGTACTTC
TRBV11-2	.	12	TRBJ1-1	.	CASSLTNTEAFF	TGTGCCAGCAGCCTAACGAACACTGAAGCTTTCTTT
TRBV11-3	.	13	TRBJ1-2	.	CASSLTGLNGYTF	TGTGCCAGCAGCCTAACCGGGTTAAATGGCTACACCTTC
TRBV15	.	13	TRBJ2-7	.	CATSSGTGYEQYF	TGTGCCACCAGCAGTGGGACTGGGTACGAGCAGTACTTC
TRBV10-2	.	13	TRBJ1-5	.	CASSPSGDQPQHF	TGCGCCAGCAGTCCTTCAGGGGATCAGCCCCAGCATTTT
TRBV7-8	.	17	TRBJ1-3	.	CASTMRDVGDSGNTIYF	TGTGCCAGCACCATGCGGGATGTGGGGGACTCTGGAAACACCATATATTTT
TRBV5-1	TRBD1	15	TRBJ1-4	.	CASKDTRDRDEKLFF	TGCGCCAGCAAGGATACCCGGGACAGGGATGAAAAACTGTTTTTT
TRBV7-9	TRBD1	13	TRBJ1-1	.	CASSWTGGTEAFF	TGTGCCAGCAGCTGGACAGGGGGCACTGAAGCTTTCTTT
TRBV19	TRBD1	18	TRBJ2-2	.	CASSSHTGDPSNTGELFF	TGTGCCAGTAGTTCCCACACAGGGGACCCCTCGAACACCGGGGAGCTGTTTTTT
TRBV7-2	.	14	TRBJ1-2	.	CASSPPSTGLGYTF	TGTGCCAGCAGCCCACCCTCCACAGGGCTGGGCTACACCTTC
TRBV5-4	.	13	TRBJ1-2	once	CASSLRDNYGYTF	TGTGCCAGCAGCTTACGAGATAACTATGGCTACACCTTC
TRBV29-1	TRBD1	16	TRBJ2-6	once	CSVAGQARSGANVLTF	TGCAGCGTTGCGGGACAGGCCAGGTCTGGGGCCAACGTCCTGACTTTC
TRBV5-4	.	14	TRBJ1-1	.	CASSWWGGNTEAFF	TGTGCCAGCAGCTGGTGGGGGGGCAACACTGAAGCTTTCTTT
TRBV18	TRBD1	14	TRBJ2-7	once	CASSTGTGGREQYF	TGTGCCAGCTCCACCGGGACAGGGGGCCGCGAGCAGTACTTC